These 31 T cell receptor beta chains came from one sample sequenced in a study of cytomegalovirus exposure and HLA in healthy donors. With 60 Vbeta and 13 Jbeta primers, the PCR was carried out. Produced via immunoSEQ multiplex PCR; TCRdb's table is partial and in-frame only. The sample includes 40,000 to 55,000 clones, approximately 70% of them seen just once. The sequencing sample was made of PBMCs. All receptors derive from a man aged 30 to 39 in good health and CMV-seronegative.

There are a few counts of this clone. This specimen includes other DNA sequences encoding the same CDR3. The rearrangement links TRBV6-5 to TRBJ2-3, with 7 nucleotides matching TRBD2. The CDR3 totals 15 residues. V dropped 7 bases and J dropped 3; count of bases not matched to a gene: 10. Per germline, CDR1 MNHEY and CDR2 SVGAGI. DNA of the CDR3: TGTGCCAGCACGAAGGGTCTAGCGGAGACAGATACGCAGTATTTT. It codes for CASTKGLAETDTQYF.

This chain joins TRBV1 and TRBJ2-7; the table's D gene call, TRBD2, was not cross checked with the DNA. TRBV1 is shown as a pseudogene. The CDR3 length is 14 residues. CDR3 DNA: TGCACCAGCAGCCAAGTCGGAGGAACCTACGAGCAGTACTTC. This gives the protein CTSSQVGGTYEQYF.

This clone was recorded a few times. The chain carries TRBV30 and TRBJ1-5; a weak D match, TRBD1 (5 bases). The germline V gene encodes CDR1 GTSNPN and CDR2 SVGIG (reference sequence). This CDR3 comprises 13 residues. The V gene lost 1 base and the J gene lost 3 bases, with 7 bases spanning the gap. CDR3 nucleotide sequence: TGTGCCTGGAGTGGACAGATCAATCAGCCCCAGCATTTT. Translated, it gives CAWSGQINQPQHF.

The CDR3 is CASSPTSVGTDTQYF. CDR3 sequence (DNA): TGTGCCAGCAGCCCGACTAGCGTTGGGACAGATACGCAGTATTTT. The chain is built from TRBV7-9 and TRBJ2-3; 8 bases map to TRBD2. J was trimmed by 3 bases and V by 5 bases; bases with no gene match: 7. CDR1 is SEHNR and CDR2 is FQNEAQ in the germline V gene (reference sequence). CDR3 length: 15 residues. The complete variable domain, with remaining parts taken from reference TRBV7-9 and TRBJ2-3, reads DTGVSQNPRHKITKRGQNVTFRCDPISEHNRLYWYRQTLGQGPEFLTYFQNEAQLEKSRLLSDRFSAERPKGSFSTLEIQRTEQGDSAMYLCASSPTSVGTDTQYFGPGTRLTVL.

This chain joins TRBV11-2 and TRBJ2-5, with D possibly being TRBD1 (5 bases). V lost 5 bases, J lost 9 bases, and 13 bases lay in between. Germline CDR1 is SGHAT and CDR2 is FQNNGV. CDR3 size: 12 residues. CDR3 nucleotide sequence: TGTGCCAGCAGCAATTGGGGCTTTTCCCAGTACTTC. Translated: CASSNWGFSQYF.

This rearrangement joins TRBV9 to TRBJ2-7, with D unresolved. CDR1 and CDR2 from the germline V gene are SGDLS and YYNGEE. V lost 4 bases, J lost 2 bases, and 10 bases lay in between. The CDR3 length is 13 residues. DNA for the CDR3: TGTGCCAGCAGCCCAAGACACCCCTACGAGCAGTACGTC. Protein product: CASSPRHPYEQYV.

V is TRBV18 and J is TRBJ2-7; the match to TRBD2 covers 9 bases. V lost 3 bases and J lost 0; bases outside the gene matches: 0. CDR1 KGHSH and CDR2 LQKENI come from the germline V gene. The CDR3 is 14 amino acids. The CDR3 DNA is TGTGCCAGCTCACCGACTAGCGGCTCCTACGAGCAGTACTTC. Translation gives CASSPTSGSYEQYF.

The chain has TRBV9 and TRBJ2-7; 7 nucleotides match TRBD2. The V gene end was trimmed by 0 bases and the J gene end by 4 bases; junction bases not matched to a gene: 4. This CDR3 has 14 residues. CDR1 SGDLS and CDR2 YYNGEE come from the germline V gene. The CDR3 nucleotides are TGTGCCAGCAGCGTAGGGACTAGTGGGTACGAGCAGTACTTC. Translating it yields CASSVGTSGYEQYF.

The chain recombines TRBV2 with TRBJ2-1; 7 nucleotides align to TRBD2. Per the germline V gene, CDR1 is SNHLY and CDR2 is FYNNEI. The junction had 2 bases not matched to a gene; V was cut back by 9 bases and J by 0 bases. This CDR3 has 13 amino acids. Here the CDR3 reads CASGLDSYNEQFF. Written as DNA, the CDR3 is TGTGCCAGTGGACTAGACTCCTACAATGAGCAGTTCTTC. Full variable domain (missing parts from reference TRBV2 and TRBJ2-1): EPEVTQTPSHQVTQMGQEVILRCVPISNHLYFYWYRQILGQKVEFLVSFYNNEISEKSEIFDDQFSVERPDGSNFTLKIRSTKLEDSAMYFCASGLDSYNEQFFGPGTRLTVL.

V gene TRBV5-5 combines with J gene TRBJ2-5, with 11 nucleotides matching TRBD1. CDR3 length: 15 amino acids. The ends lost 3 bases at V and 5 bases at J; junction bases unmatched: 6. Germline CDR1 reads SGHKS; CDR2 reads YYEKEE (reference sequence). CDR3 sequence reads: CASSSGQGAWETQYF. The CDR3 DNA sequence: TGTGCCAGCAGCTCAGGACAGGGGGCGTGGGAGACCCAGTACTTC. Drawing the rest from reference TRBV5-5 and TRBJ2-5, the complete variable domain is DAGVTQSPTHLIKTRGQQVTLRCSPISGHKSVSWYQQVLGQGPQFIFQYYEKEERGRGNFPDRFSARQFPNYSSELNVNALLLGDSALYLCASSSGQGAWETQYFGPGTRLLVL.

This clone showed up just once. V gene TRBV11-2 combines with J gene TRBJ2-7, with 8 bases that match TRBD1. J lost 6 bases, V lost 1 base, and 8 bases had no gene match. This CDR3 has 15 residues. Looked up from germline, CDR1 is SGHAT and CDR2 is FQNNGV. CDR3 sequence reads: CASSLGQGNFGEQYF. The CDR3 bases are TGTGCCAGCAGCTTAGGACAGGGGAACTTCGGCGAGCAGTACTTC.

This chain uses TRBV5-1 with TRBJ1-5; 7 bases are a match to TRBD1. Germline V CDR1 and CDR2: SGHRS, YFSETQ. This CDR3 is built from 15 residues. Trimming took 4 bases from V and 0 from J; bases not matched to a gene: 4. The CDR3 is CASSEGQYSNQPQHF. The CDR3 bases are TGCGCCAGCAGCGAGGGACAGTATAGCAATCAGCCCCAGCATTTT.

The gene calls are TRBV30 and TRBJ2-5, with D possibly matching TRBD2 (6 bases). V lost 5 bases and J 2 bases, leaving 6 bases between the germline ends. Germline V CDR1 and CDR2: GTSNPN, SVGIG (reference sequence). The CDR3 runs 11 residues. The DNA of the CDR3 is TGTGCCTGGGGGAGGCAAGAGACCCAGTACTTC. Translating gives CAWGRQETQYF.

Only one count was recorded for this clone. The chain recombines TRBV29-1 with TRBJ2-3; 12 nucleotides align to TRBD2. V was clipped by 7 bases and J by 6 bases; unmatched bases: 2. The CDR3 sequence is 12 residues long. From germline, CDR1 is SQVTM and CDR2 ANQGSEA. The CDR3 coding sequence is TGCAGCGGACTAGCGGGAGTGGATACGCAGTATTTT. Its protein is CSGLAGVDTQYF.

V usage is TRBV7-2 and J usage is TRBJ2-7, with 7 bases identical to TRBD1. Trimming at V came to 0 bases and at J to 13 bases, leaving 9 bases not matched to a gene. Germline V CDR1 and CDR2: SGHTA, FQGNSA. The CDR3 sequence is 13 residues long. In DNA, the CDR3 is TGTGCCAGCAGCTTAGCCCCCGGACAGGTCTATTACTTC. Its translation: CASSLAPGQVYYF.

CDR3 in amino acids: CASSPGLAGGPEETQYF. CDR3 in DNA: TGTGCCAGCAGCCCGGGACTAGCGGGAGGGCCAGAAGAGACCCAGTACTTC. This rearrangement joins TRBV21-1 to TRBJ2-5; whether TRBD2, the table's D call, matches the DNA was not checked. TRBV21-1 is assigned pseudogene status. This CDR3 is built from 17 residues.

The chain couples TRBV30 to TRBJ2-7; the D is unclear. The CDR3 spans 12 residues. Germline values: CDR1 GTSNPN, CDR2 SVGIG (reference sequence). V gave up 2 bases and J gave up 1 base, with 6 bases separating them. In DNA, the CDR3 is TGTGCCTGGAGTTATAGTTCCTACGAGCAGTACTTC. It translates to CAWSYSSYEQYF.

V usage is TRBV10-2 and J usage is TRBJ2-7, with 7 bases aligning to TRBD1. The V gene end was trimmed by 10 bases and the J gene end by 2 bases; junction bases not matched to a gene: 11. Germline CDR1 WSHSY, CDR2 SAAADI. The CDR3 totals 14 residues. CDR3 DNA sequence: TGCGCCACCCTAAGCCGGGACAGAGCCTACGAGCAGTACTTC. As protein: CATLSRDRAYEQYF.

The chain joins TRBV18 to TRBJ2-3; 7 nucleotides line up with TRBD2. Germline values: CDR1 KGHSH, CDR2 LQKENI. The CDR3 spans 17 residues. The junction had 17 bases not matched to a gene; V was cut back by 6 bases and J by 5 bases. The DNA of the CDR3 is TGTGCCAGCTCCCAACCGGAACACAATATAGCGGGAGATACGCAGTATTTT. Its translation is CASSQPEHNIAGDTQYF.

The chain couples TRBV4-1 to TRBJ2-1, with 13 bases identical to TRBD2. J was trimmed by 9 bases and V by 4 bases; bases with no gene match: 3. Germline lookup yields CDR1 MGHRA and CDR2 YSYEKL. The CDR3 has 14 residues. The CDR3 sequence: CASSPTSGRIEQFF. The CDR3 DNA sequence: TGCGCCAGCAGCCCGACTAGCGGGAGGATTGAGCAGTTCTTC.

The rearrangement links TRBV15 to TRBJ2-3, with D unresolved. Germline V CDR1 and CDR2: LNHNV, YYDKDF (reference sequence). CDR3 length: 13 amino acids. With 0 bases removed from V and 3 bases from J, the gap between germline ends came to 4 bases. The CDR3 is CATSRDITDTQYF. CDR3 coding DNA: TGTGCCACCAGCAGAGATATTACAGATACGCAGTATTTT.

The V call is TRBV18, the J call TRBJ1-2; no reliable D call. The CDR3 covers 16 residues. Germline assignment: CDR1 KGHSH and CDR2 LQKENI. V lost 4 bases and J 0 bases, leaving 15 bases between the germline ends. The CDR3 spells CASSRASGSANYGYTF. CDR3 in DNA: TGTGCCAGCTCACGGGCCTCCGGCTCAGCTAACTATGGCTACACCTTC.

The chain employs TRBV29-1 and TRBJ2-7; 10 nucleotides match TRBD1. V was pared by 5 bases and J by 6 bases, with 10 bases of the junction left unmatched. Germline lookup yields CDR1 SQVTM and CDR2 ANQGSEA. The CDR3 loop spans 14 amino acids. The CDR3 loop reads CSVPGTGVNSEQYF. CDR3 nucleotide sequence: TGCAGCGTTCCCGGGACAGGGGTGAATAGCGAGCAGTACTTC.

This clone was found a few times. The chain recombines TRBV18 with TRBJ1-1; TRBD1 is a possible D gene (6 bases). The length of the CDR3 is 14 residues. CDR1 is KGHSH, CDR2 LQKENI, per germline. Trimming shortened V by 4 bases and J by 5 bases, and 14 bases separated the two germline ends. The CDR3 sequence is CASSQNRESTEAFF. The CDR3 DNA is TGTGCCAGCTCACAGAACAGGGAGTCGACTGAAGCTTTCTTT.

The rearrangement joins TRBV5-1 to TRBJ2-2, with 7 bases matching TRBD1. From germline, CDR1 is SGHRS and CDR2 YFSETQ. J gave up 0 bases and V 1 base, and 12 bases lay outside the gene matches. The CDR3 runs 19 residues. This chain's CDR3 is CASSLLLAWDRANTGELFF. CDR3 nucleotides: TGCGCCAGCAGCTTGTTGCTGGCATGGGACAGAGCGAACACCGGGGAGCTGTTTTTT.

The CDR3 is CSVERGWSGRSYEQYF. The CDR3 nucleotides are TGCAGCGTTGAAAGGGGATGGAGCGGGAGATCCTACGAGCAGTACTTC. This chain joins TRBV29-1 and TRBJ2-7; 8 bases agree with TRBD2. Germline CDR1 and CDR2: SQVTM and ANQGSEA. The V gene end was trimmed by 2 bases and the J gene end by 1 base; junction bases not matched to a gene: 10. This CDR3 has 16 residues.

The chain recombines TRBV7-6 with TRBJ2-5; no definite D call. The J call may be incorrect, as the DNA end agrees better with TRBJ2-7. The CDR3 sequence is 13 residues long. CDR1 and CDR2 (germline): SGHVS, FNYEAQ. The CDR3: CASSLVGGYEQYF. CDR3 in DNA: TGTGCCAGCAGCTTAGTTGGCGGATACGAGCAGTACTTC.

The V and J genes are TRBV5-1 and TRBJ1-2; D remains ambiguous. Between the trimmed V and J ends, which lost 0 bases and 8 bases, there was a span of 14 bases. The CDR3 is 14 amino acids. Germline assignment: CDR1 SGHRS and CDR2 YFSETQ. The CDR3 sequence is CASSLGTVGQGYTF. The DNA of the CDR3 is TGCGCCAGCAGCTTGGGAACTGTGGGCCAGGGCTACACCTTC.

Regarding this clone: Other DNA variants within this sample encode the same CDR3. The rearrangement links TRBV30 to TRBJ2-7, with a weak D call TRBD2 (7 bases). CDR3 size: 14 residues. Germline V lookup: CDR1 GTSNPN, CDR2 SVGIG (reference sequence). V shed 2 bases and J shed 6 bases, with 17 bases lying between them. CDR3 nucleotides: TGTGCCTGGAGTTACCTGACGGGGGGCGTCGAGCAGTACTTC. It yields the protein CAWSYLTGGVEQYF.

The chain joins TRBV4-2 to TRBJ2-5; 8 nucleotides match TRBD2. Judging by the DNA end, TRBJ2-7 fits better; the J call may be wrong. CDR1 LGHNA and CDR2 YNFKEQ come from the germline V gene. There are 16 residues in the CDR3. The CDR3 loop reads CASSQGQGREAYEQYF. For the CDR3, the DNA is TGTGCCAGCAGCCAAGGGCAGGGGCGGGAGGCCTACGAGCAGTACTTC.

The chain joins TRBV30 to TRBJ2-3, with a weak D call TRBD2 (5 bases). The CDR3 length is 11 residues. V lost 6 bases and J 6 bases, leaving 10 bases between the germline ends. The germline gives CDR1 GTSNPN, CDR2 SVGIG (reference sequence). The CDR3 nucleotides are TGTGCCTGCCCTACGGGGGATACGCAGTATTTT. As protein: CACPTGDTQYF. Full variable domain (missing parts from reference TRBV30 and TRBJ2-3): SQTIHQWPATLVQPVGSPLSLECTVEGTSNPNLYWYRQAAGRGLQLLFYSVGIGQISSEVPQNLSASRPQDRQFILSSKKLLLSDSGFYLCACPTGDTQYFGPGTRLTVL.